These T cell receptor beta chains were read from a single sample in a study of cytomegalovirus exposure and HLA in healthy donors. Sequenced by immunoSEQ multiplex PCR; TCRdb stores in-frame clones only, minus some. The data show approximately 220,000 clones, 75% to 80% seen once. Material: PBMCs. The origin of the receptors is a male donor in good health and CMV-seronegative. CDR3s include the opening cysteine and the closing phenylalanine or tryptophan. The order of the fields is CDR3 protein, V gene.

CDR3aa: CASSHRENEQFF; v_gene: TRBV7-8
CDR3aa: CSVEDASASSYEQYF; v_gene: TRBV29-1
CDR3aa: CASSLIRGYHGYTF; v_gene: TRBV7-9
CDR3aa: CASSSSGEQYF; v_gene: TRBV28
CDR3aa: CASSRAPTGNTEAFF; v_gene: TRBV6-5
CDR3aa: CASWRASTYEQYF; v_gene: TRBV6-1
CDR3aa: CASSPPDRAPYEQYF; v_gene: TRBV7-9
CDR3aa: CASSITSGVNTGELFF; v_gene: TRBV5-1
CDR3aa: CASSAKHKSGTSGSRSYNEQFF; v_gene: TRBV7-3
CDR3aa: CASSLAGGTDTQYF; v_gene: TRBV6-1
CDR3aa: CASSQQGAPGANVLTF; v_gene: TRBV14
CDR3aa: CASSSTDRGRLHQPQHF; v_gene: TRBV7-2
CDR3aa: CASSPSYEQYF; v_gene: TRBV11-3
CDR3aa: CASSPPGLAGRRGRDEQYF; v_gene: TRBV5-6
CDR3aa: CASCRTSGPFGTQYF; v_gene: TRBV27
CDR3aa: CASSLREGQGYNEQFF; v_gene: TRBV5-1
CDR3aa: CASSWHTGGSSGNTIYF; v_gene: TRBV5-1
CDR3aa: CAISELTRSGNNEQFF; v_gene: TRBV10-3
CDR3aa: CASSLGRSDSNYGYTF; v_gene: TRBV7-6
CDR3aa: CASSPRTGTNTEAFF; v_gene: TRBV11-1
CDR3aa: CASSSGNRGVNEKLFF; v_gene: TRBV7-2
CDR3aa: CASSEPLRGANTGELFF; v_gene: TRBV6-1
CDR3aa: CAIGRGTDTQYF; v_gene: TRBV10-3
CDR3aa: CASSAQGVATNEKLFF; v_gene: TRBV6-4
CDR3aa: CASSVGGGGSYEQYF; v_gene: TRBV9
CDR3aa: CSVGQGGGVYGYTF; v_gene: TRBV29-1
CDR3aa: CASSALQQVTGELFF; v_gene: TRBV9
CDR3aa: CSVVSDIYEQYF; v_gene: TRBV29-1
CDR3aa: CASSHRRGLAAYEQYF; v_gene: TRBV13
CDR3aa: CASSPLTGGHTGELFF; v_gene: TRBV18
CDR3aa: CASSPSGRAVTGELFF; v_gene: TRBV27
CDR3aa: CASSRGPDQETQYF; v_gene: TRBV7-8
CDR3aa: CASSFSRWGDLASYEQYF; v_gene: TRBV28
CDR3aa: CASSLGQSSYEQYF; v_gene: TRBV7-9
CDR3aa: CASQNPLNTEAFF; v_gene: TRBV28
CDR3aa: CASGPGYSGNTIYF; v_gene: TRBV9
CDR3aa: CASSERVERTDEAFF; v_gene: TRBV25-1
CDR3aa: CSVEGASYEQYF; v_gene: TRBV29-1
CDR3aa: CASSLAYMRVAFF; v_gene: TRBV7-2
CDR3aa: CTSSRVTGDGTEAFF; v_gene: TRBV1
CDR3aa: CASSLETSGNYEQYF; v_gene: TRBV5-6
CDR3aa: CASSRTGLNTEAFF; v_gene: TRBV19
CDR3aa: CASVRTGGSYEQYF; v_gene: TRBV2
CDR3aa: CASSFAGTYEQYF; v_gene: TRBV7-8
CDR3aa: CASSVTQGYVGNTIYF; v_gene: TRBV9
CDR3aa: CASSYPGQGAPYEQYF; v_gene: TRBV6-5
CDR3aa: CASSLVLAELHSGANVLTF; v_gene: TRBV28
CDR3aa: CASRTQRGDRGLTDTQYF; v_gene: TRBV27
CDR3aa: CSSRAGETQYF; v_gene: TRBV29-1
CDR3aa: CASKGQGGDEKLFF; v_gene: TRBV7-2
CDR3aa: CASSHQGAGTGGQKQPQHF; v_gene: TRBV18
CDR3aa: CASSPDSSSYEQYF; v_gene: TRBV5-1
CDR3aa: CSVSTDHAYEQYF; v_gene: TRBV29-1